The sequence of this T cell receptor beta chain was determined in a study of CD8+CD57+ T cells in acquired aplastic anemia. Genomic DNA served as template for TCR beta VDJ and CDR3 profiling. Using its own MiXCR run on the reads, TCRdb lists one record per CDR3 protein. The table includes about 200,000 distinct CDR3 sequences, roughly 35% detected once. The length of the CDR3 is 15 residues. V was cut by 6 bases and J by 0 bases, with 15 bases left in between. CDR1 is MNHNS and CDR2 is SASEGT in the germline V gene. The TCR sequence derives from a human donor in good health, serving as a control. The sequencing sample was made of sorted CD4+, CD8+, or CD8+CD57+ T cells (not recorded which) from PBMCs. The V call is TRBV6-1, the J call TRBJ2-7; D may be TRBD1 (5 bases). DNA of the CDR3: TGTGCCAGCAGAGAAACGACAGCGAGCTCCTACGAGCAGTACTTC. This translates into CASRETTASSYEQYF.